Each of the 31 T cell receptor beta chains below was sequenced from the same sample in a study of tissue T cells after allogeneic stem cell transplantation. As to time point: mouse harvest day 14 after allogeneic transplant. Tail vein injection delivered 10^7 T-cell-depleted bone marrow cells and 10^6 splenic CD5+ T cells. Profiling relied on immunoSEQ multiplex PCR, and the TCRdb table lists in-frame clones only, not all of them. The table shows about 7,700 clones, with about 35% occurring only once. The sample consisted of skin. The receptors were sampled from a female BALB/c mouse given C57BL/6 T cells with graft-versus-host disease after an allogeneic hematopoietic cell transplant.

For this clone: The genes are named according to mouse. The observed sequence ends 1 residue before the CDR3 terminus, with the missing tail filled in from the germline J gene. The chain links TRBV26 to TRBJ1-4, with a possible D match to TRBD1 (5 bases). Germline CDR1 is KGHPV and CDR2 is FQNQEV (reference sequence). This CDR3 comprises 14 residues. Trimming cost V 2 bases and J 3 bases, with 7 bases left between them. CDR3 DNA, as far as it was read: TGTGCCAGCAGTCTGCCAGGGCCCAACGAAAGATTATTT. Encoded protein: CASSLPGPNERLF. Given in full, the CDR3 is CASSLPGPNERLFF.

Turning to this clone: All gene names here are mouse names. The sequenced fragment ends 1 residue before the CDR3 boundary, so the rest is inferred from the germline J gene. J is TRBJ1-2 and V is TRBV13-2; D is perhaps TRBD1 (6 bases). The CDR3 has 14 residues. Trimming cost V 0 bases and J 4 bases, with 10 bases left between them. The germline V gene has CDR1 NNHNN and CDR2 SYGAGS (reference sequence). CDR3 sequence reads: CASGDGGARSDYTF. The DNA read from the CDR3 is TGTGCCAGCGGTGATGGGGGGGCGCGCTCCGACTACACC.

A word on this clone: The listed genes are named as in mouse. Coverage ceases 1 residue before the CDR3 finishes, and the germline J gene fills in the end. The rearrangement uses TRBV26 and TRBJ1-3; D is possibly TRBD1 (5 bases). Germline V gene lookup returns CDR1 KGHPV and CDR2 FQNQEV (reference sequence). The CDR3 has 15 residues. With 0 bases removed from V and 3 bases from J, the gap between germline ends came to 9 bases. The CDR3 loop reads CASSLSVGVGNTLYF. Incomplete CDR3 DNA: TGTGCCAGCAGTCTGTCGGTGGGGGTTGGAAATACGCTCTAT.

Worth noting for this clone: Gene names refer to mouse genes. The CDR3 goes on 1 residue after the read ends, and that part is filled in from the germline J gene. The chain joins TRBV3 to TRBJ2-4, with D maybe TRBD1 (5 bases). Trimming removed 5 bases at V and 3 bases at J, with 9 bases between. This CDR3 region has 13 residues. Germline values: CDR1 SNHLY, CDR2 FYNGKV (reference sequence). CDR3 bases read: TGTGCCAGCAGCAGGGGAGGGCAAAACACCTTGTAC. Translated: CASSRGGQNTLY. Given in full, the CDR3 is CASSRGGQNTLYF.

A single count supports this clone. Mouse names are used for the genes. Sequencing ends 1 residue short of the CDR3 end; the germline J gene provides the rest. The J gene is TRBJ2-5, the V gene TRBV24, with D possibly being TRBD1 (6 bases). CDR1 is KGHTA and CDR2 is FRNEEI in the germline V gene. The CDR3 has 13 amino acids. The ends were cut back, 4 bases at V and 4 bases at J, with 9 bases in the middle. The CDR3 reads CASSRGTKDTQYF. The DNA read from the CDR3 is TGTGCCAGCAGTCGCGGGACAAAAGACACCCAGTAC.

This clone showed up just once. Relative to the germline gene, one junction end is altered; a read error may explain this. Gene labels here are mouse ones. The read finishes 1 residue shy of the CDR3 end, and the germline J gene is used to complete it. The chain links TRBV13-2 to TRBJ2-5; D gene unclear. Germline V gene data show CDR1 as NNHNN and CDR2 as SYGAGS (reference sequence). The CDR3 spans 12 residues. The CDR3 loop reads CASSDIQDTQYF. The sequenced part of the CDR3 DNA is TGTGCCAGCAGTGACATCCAAGACACCCAGTAC.

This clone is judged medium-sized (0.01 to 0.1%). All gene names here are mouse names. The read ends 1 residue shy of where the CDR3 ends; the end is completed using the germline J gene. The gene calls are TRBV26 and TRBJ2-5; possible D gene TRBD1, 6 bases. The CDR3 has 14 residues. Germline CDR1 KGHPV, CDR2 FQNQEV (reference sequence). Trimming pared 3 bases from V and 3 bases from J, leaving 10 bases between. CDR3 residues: CASSLVGHQDTQYF. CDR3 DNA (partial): TGTGCCAGCAGTCTAGTGGGACATCAAGACACCCAGTAC.

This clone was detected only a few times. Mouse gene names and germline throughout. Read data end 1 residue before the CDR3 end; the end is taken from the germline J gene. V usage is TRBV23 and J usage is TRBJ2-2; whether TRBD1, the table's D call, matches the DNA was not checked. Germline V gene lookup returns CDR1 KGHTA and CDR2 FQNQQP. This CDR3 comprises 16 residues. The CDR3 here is CSSSQSQGANTGQLYF. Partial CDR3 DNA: TGCTCCAGCAGTCAATCACAGGGGGCAAACACCGGGCAGCTCTAC.

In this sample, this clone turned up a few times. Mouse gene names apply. CDR3 bases read: TGTGCCAGCAGTCCGGGACAGGAGTATAATTCGCCCCTCTAC. Protein product: CASSPGQEYNSPLY. The whole CDR3 is CASSPGQEYNSPLYF. This chain uses TRBV13-3 with TRBJ1-6; TRBD1 matches at 8 bases. From the germline J gene comes the end of the CDR3, since the read stops 1 residue before it. TRBJ1-6 is annotated as an ORF whose role is uncertain. Per the germline V gene, CDR1 is NNHDY and CDR2 is SYVADS. V was pared by 4 bases and J by 4 bases, with 4 bases of the junction left unmatched. CDR3 size: 15 residues.

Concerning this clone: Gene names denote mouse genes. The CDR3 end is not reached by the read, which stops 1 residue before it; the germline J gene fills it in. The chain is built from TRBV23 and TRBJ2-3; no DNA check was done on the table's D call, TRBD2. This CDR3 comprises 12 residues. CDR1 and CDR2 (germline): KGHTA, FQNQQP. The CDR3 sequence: CSSRDWGETLYF. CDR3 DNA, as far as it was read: TGCTCCAGCAGGGACTGGGGAGAAACGCTGTAT.

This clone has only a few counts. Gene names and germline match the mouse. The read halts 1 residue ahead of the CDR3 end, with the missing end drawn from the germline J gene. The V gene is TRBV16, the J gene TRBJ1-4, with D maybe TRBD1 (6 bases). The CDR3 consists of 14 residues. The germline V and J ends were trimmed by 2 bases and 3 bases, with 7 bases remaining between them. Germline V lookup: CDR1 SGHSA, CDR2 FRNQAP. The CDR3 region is CASSLQGPNERLFF. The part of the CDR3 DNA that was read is TGTGCAAGCAGCTTACAGGGGCCCAACGAAAGATTATTT.

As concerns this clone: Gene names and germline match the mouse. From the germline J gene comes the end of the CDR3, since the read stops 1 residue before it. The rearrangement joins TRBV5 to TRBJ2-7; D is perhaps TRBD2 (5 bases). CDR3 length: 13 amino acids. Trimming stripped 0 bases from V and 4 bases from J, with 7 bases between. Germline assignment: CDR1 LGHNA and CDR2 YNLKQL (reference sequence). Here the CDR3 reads CASSQELGYEQYF. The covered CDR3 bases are TGTGCCAGCAGCCAAGAATTGGGGTATGAACAGTAC.

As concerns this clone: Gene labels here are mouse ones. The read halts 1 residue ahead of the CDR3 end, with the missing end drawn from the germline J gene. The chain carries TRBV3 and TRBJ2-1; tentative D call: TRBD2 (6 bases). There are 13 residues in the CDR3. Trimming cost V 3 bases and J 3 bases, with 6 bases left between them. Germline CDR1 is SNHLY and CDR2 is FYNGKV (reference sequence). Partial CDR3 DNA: TGTGCCAGCAGCTTGGGGGGCTATGCTGAGCAGTTC. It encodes CASSLGGYAEQF. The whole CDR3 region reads CASSLGGYAEQFF.

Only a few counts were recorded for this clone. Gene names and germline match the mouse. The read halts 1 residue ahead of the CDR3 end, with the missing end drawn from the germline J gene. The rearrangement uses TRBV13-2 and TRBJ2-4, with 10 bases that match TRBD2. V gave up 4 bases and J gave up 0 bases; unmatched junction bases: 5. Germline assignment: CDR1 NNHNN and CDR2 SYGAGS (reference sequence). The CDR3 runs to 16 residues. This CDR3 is CASGPGLGSSQNTLYF. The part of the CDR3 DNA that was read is TGTGCCAGCGGTCCGGGACTGGGGTCTAGTCAAAACACCTTGTAC.

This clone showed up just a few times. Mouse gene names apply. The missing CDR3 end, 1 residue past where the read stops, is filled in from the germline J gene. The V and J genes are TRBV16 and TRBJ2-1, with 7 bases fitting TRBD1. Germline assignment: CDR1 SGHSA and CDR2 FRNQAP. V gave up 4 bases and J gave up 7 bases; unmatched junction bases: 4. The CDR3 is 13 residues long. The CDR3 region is CASSSTGRAEQFF. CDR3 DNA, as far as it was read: TGTGCAAGCAGCTCGACAGGGAGAGCTGAGCAGTTC. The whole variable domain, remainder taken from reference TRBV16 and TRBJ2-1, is NAGVIQTPRHKVTGKGQEATLWCEPISGHSAVFWYRQTIVQGLEFLTYFRNQAPIDDSGMPKERFSAQMPNQSHSTLKIQSTQPQDSAVYLCASSSTGRAEQFFGPGTRLTVL.

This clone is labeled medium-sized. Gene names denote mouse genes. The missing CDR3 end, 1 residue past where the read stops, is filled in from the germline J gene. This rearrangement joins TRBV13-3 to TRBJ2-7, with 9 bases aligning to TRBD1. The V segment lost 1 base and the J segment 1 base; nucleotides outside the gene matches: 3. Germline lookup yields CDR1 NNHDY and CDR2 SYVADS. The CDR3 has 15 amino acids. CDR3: CASSDPGQGSYEQYF. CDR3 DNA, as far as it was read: TGTGCCAGCAGTGATCCGGGACAGGGATCCTATGAACAGTAC.

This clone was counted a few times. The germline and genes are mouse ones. The CDR3 spells CSSSPGGARTLYF. The CDR3 bases that were read are TGCTCCAGCAGTCCCGGGGGGGCGCGCACGCTGTAT. The chain employs TRBV23 and TRBJ2-3; the table's TRBD2 call for D was not verified on the DNA. The CDR3 goes on 1 residue after the read ends, and that part is filled in from the germline J gene. In germline, CDR1 is KGHTA, CDR2 FQNQQP. This CDR3 has 13 residues.

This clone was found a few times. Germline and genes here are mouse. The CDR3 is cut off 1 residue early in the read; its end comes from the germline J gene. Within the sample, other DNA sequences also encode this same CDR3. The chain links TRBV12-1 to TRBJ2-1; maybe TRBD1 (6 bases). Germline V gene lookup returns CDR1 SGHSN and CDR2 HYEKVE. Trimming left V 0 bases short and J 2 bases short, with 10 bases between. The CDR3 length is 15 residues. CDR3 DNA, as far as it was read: TGTGCCAGCTCTCTCCGGGCAGGGGACTATGCTGAGCAGTTC. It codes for CASSLRAGDYAEQF. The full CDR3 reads CASSLRAGDYAEQFF.

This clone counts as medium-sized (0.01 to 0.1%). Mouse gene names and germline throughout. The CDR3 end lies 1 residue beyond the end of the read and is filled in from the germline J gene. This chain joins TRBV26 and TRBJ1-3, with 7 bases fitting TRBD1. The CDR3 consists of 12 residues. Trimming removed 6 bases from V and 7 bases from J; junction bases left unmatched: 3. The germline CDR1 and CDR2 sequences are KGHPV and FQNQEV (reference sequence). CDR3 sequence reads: CASSPGQNTLYF. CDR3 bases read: TGTGCCAGCAGCCCGGGACAGAATACGCTCTAT.

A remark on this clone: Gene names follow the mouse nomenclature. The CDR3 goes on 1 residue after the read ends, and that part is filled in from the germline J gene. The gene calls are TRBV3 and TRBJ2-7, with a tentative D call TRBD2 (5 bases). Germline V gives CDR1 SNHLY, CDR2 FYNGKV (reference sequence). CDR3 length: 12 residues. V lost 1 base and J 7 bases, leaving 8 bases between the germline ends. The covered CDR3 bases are TGTGCCAGCAGCTTAGTGGGGAGGGAACAGTAC. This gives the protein CASSLVGREQY. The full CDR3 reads CASSLVGREQYF. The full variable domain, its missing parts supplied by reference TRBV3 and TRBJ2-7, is GPKVLQIPSHQIIDMGQMVTLNCDPVSNHLYFYWYKQILGQQMEFLVNFYNGKVMEKSKLFKDQFSVERPDGSYFTLKIQPTALEDSAVYFCASSLVGREQYFGPGTRLTVL.

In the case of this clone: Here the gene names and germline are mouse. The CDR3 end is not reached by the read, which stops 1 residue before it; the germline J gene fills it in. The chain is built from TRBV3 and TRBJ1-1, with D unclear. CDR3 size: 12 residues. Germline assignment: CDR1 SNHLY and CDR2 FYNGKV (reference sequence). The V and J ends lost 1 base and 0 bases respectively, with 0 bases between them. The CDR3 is CASSLENTEVFF. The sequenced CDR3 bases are TGTGCCAGCAGCTTAGAGAACACAGAAGTCTTC.

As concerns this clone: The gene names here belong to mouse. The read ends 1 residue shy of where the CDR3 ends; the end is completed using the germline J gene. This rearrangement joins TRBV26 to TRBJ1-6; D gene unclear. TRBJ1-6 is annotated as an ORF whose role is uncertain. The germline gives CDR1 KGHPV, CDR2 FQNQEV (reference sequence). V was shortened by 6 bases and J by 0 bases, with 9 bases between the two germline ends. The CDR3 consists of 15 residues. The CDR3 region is CASSPSNSYNSPLYF. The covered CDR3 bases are TGTGCCAGCAGCCCCTCTAATTCCTATAATTCGCCCCTCTAC.

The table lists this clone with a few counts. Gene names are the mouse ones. CDR3 bases read: TGTGCCAGCAGCTTAGGAGGAGGAGGCTATGCTGAGCAGTTC. As protein: CASSLGGGGYAEQF. The full-length CDR3 reads as CASSLGGGGYAEQFF. V is TRBV3 and J is TRBJ2-1; no clear D gene. Sequencing ends 1 residue short of the CDR3 end; the germline J gene provides the rest. Germline assignment: CDR1 SNHLY and CDR2 FYNGKV (reference sequence). V dropped 1 base and J dropped 3 bases, with 10 bases sitting between them. The CDR3 length is 15 residues.

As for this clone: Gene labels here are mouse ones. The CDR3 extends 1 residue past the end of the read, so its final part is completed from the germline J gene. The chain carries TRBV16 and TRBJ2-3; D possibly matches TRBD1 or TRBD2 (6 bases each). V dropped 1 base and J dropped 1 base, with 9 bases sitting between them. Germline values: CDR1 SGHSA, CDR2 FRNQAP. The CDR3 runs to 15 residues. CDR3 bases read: TGTGCAAGCAGCTTAGTCGGGGGCGGTGCAGAAACGCTGTAT. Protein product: CASSLVGGGAETLY. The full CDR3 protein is CASSLVGGGAETLYF.

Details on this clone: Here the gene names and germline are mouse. The CDR3 here is CTCSAAGSSAETLYF. Partial CDR3 DNA: TGCACCTGCAGTGCAGCTGGGTCTAGTGCAGAAACGCTGTAT. The V call is TRBV1, the J call TRBJ2-3, with a weak D call TRBD2 (5 bases). The missing CDR3 end, 1 residue past where the read stops, is filled in from the germline J gene. V was trimmed by 1 base and J by 0 bases, leaving 8 bases between them. This CDR3 has 15 residues. Germline-derived CDR1 and CDR2 are NSQYPW and LRSPGD (reference sequence).

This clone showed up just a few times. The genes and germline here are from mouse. The covered CDR3 bases are TGTGCCAGCAGTATAGAGGGCAATTCCTATAATTCGCCCCTCTAC. It translates to CASSIEGNSYNSPLY. The whole CDR3 protein reads CASSIEGNSYNSPLYF. The chain uses TRBV19 and TRBJ1-6, with D unclear. From the germline J gene comes the end of the CDR3, since the read stops 1 residue before it. TRBJ1-6 is an ORF, with its function uncertain. The CDR3 is 16 amino acids. CDR1 and CDR2 (germline): FNHDT, SITEND (reference sequence). V was trimmed by 0 bases and J by 0 bases, leaving 7 bases between them.

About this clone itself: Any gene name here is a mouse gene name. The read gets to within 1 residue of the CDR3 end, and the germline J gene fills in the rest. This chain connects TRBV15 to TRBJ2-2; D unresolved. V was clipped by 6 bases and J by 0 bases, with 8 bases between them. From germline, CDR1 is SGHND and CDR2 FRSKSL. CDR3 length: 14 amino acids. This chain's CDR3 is CASSLQANTGQLYF. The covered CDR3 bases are TGTGCCAGCAGCCTACAAGCAAACACCGGGCAGCTCTAC.

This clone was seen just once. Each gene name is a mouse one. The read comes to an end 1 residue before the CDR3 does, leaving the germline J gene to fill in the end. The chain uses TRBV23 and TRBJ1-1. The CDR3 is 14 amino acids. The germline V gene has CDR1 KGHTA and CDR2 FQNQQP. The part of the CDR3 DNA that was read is TGCTCCAGCAGTCAATCAGGGAAGGACACAGAAGTCTTC. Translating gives CSSSQSGKDTEVF. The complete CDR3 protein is CSSSQSGKDTEVFF.

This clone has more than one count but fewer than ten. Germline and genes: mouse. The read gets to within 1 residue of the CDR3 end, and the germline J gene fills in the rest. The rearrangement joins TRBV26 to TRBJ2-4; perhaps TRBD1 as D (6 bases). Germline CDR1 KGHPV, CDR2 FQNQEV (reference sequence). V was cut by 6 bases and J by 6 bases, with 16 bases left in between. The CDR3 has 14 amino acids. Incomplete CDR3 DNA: TGTGCCAGCAGAGCTACAGGGAGGGGCAACACCTTGTAC. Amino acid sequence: CASRATGRGNTLY. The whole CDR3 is CASRATGRGNTLYF.

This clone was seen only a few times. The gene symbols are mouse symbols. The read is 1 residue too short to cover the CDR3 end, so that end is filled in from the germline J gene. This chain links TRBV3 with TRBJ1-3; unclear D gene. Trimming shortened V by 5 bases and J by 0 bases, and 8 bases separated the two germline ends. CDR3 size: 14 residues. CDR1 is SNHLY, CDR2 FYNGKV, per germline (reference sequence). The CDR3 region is CASSLTDSGNTLYF. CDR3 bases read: TGTGCCAGCAGCCTGACGGATTCTGGAAATACGCTCTAT.

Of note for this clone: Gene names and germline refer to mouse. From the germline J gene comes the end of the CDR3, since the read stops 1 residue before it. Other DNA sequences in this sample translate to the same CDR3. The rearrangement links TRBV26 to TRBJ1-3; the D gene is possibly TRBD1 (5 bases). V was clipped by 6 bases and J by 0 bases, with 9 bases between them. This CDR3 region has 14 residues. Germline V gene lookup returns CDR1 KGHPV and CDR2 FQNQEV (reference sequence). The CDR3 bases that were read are TGTGCCAGCAGCCTTGACAGTTCTGGAAATACGCTCTAT. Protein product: CASSLDSSGNTLY. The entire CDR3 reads CASSLDSSGNTLYF. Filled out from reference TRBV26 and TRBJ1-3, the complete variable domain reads NSKVIQTPRYLVKGQGQKAKMRCIPEKGHPVVFWYQQNKNNEFKFLINFQNQEVLQQIDMTEKRFSAECPSNSPCSLEIQSSEAGDSALYLCASSLDSSGNTLYFGEGSRLIVV.